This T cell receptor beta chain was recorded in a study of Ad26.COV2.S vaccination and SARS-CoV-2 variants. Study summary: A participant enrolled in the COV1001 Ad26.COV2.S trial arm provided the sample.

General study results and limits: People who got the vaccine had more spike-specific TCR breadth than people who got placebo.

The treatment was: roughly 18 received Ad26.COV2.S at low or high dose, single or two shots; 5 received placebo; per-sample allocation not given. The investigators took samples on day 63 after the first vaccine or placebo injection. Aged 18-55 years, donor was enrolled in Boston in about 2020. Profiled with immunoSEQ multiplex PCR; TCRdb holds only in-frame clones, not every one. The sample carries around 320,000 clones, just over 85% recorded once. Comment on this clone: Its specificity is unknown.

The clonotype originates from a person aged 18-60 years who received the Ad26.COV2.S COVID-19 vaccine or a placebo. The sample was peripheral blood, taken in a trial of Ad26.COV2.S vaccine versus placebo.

CDR3 in DNA: TGTGCCAGCTCACCCCTACCCGGACGCCGGGGGACAGATACGCAGTATTTT. Amino acid sequence: CASSPLPGRRGTDTQYF. The chain combines TRBV18 with TRBJ2-3; maybe TRBD2 (6 bases). The germline V gene encodes CDR1 KGHSH and CDR2 LQKENI. CDR3 length: 17 amino acids. V was shortened by 3 bases and J by 3 bases, with 19 bases between the two germline ends.